Listed here are 18 T cell receptor beta chains from one sample, sequenced in a study of T cell clones after liver transplantation (dated by TCRdb to the late 2010s). The library was generated by the immunoSEQ multiplex PCR assay. Here the immuneACCESS table is served through TCRdb, limited to in-frame sequences with V and J called. Missing clones are a known gap in these copies; in checked studies unresolved V genes cover under half, and the rest lacks a known reason. Within this sample are around 19,000 clones, with about 90% of them counted one time only. The ten largest clones represent 10% to 15% of the sample. Reading the label with the study, this specimen's time point is: pre-transplant. Sample: CD8+ T cells from blood, taken before liver transplant. Receptors originate from a human donor who received a liver transplant.

The genes are TRBV9 and TRBJ2-2; D may match TRBD1 or TRBD2 (5 bases each). V lost 3 bases and J 6 bases, leaving 18 bases between the germline ends. CDR3 length equals 16 residues. Per germline, CDR1 SGDLS and CDR2 YYNGEE. The CDR3 DNA reads TGTGCCAGCAGCGCCTCGGGGCTACCCCAACCCGGGGAGCTGTTTTTT. This sequence encodes CASSASGLPQPGELFF. Full variable domain (missing parts from reference TRBV9 and TRBJ2-2): DSGVTQTPKHLITATGQRVTLRCSPRSGDLSVYWYQQSLDQGLQFLIQYYNGEERAKGNILERFSAQQFPDLHSELNLSSLELGDSALYFCASSASGLPQPGELFFGEGSRLTVL.

The chain joins TRBV5-1 to TRBJ2-2, with D perhaps matching TRBD1 (5 bases). This CDR3 contains 17 residues. V was clipped by 4 bases and J by 2 bases, with 18 bases between them. Germline values: CDR1 SGHRS, CDR2 YFSETQ. The CDR3 sequence is CASSPPDTLFNTGELFF. The CDR3 nucleotides are TGCGCCAGCAGCCCCCCGGACACGCTATTTAACACCGGGGAGCTGTTTTTT.

This chain uses TRBV9 with TRBJ2-7, with 7 bases aligning to TRBD1. Germline-derived CDR1 and CDR2 are SGDLS and YYNGEE. With V trimmed by 3 bases and J by 4 bases, 4 bases remained unmatched. This CDR3 spans 13 amino acids. The CDR3 bases are TGTGCCAGCAGCGCAGGGGGATGGTACGAGCAGTACTTC. Translation: CASSAGGWYEQYF.

This clone has a single count. V and J are TRBV19 and TRBJ1-5; D is undetermined. The CDR3 is 15 residues long. Germline CDR1 reads LNHDA; CDR2 reads SQIVND (reference sequence). V was pared by 2 bases and J by 0 bases, with 8 bases between. The CDR3 is CASSIMDYSNQPQHF. As DNA, the CDR3 is TGTGCCAGTAGTATAATGGATTATAGCAATCAGCCCCAGCATTTT.

The chain has TRBV11-2 and TRBJ2-5; D tentatively reads TRBD1 or TRBD2 (5 bases each). The CDR3 length is 14 residues. Germline V CDR1 and CDR2: SGHAT, FQNNGV. The V end lost 6 bases, the J end lost 4 bases, and 15 bases lay between the germline ends. The CDR3 here is CASSPGQALETQYF. The CDR3 region has the DNA TGTGCCAGCAGTCCGGGGCAGGCCTTAGAGACCCAGTACTTC.

The rearrangement uses TRBV7-9 and TRBJ1-1; D remains unclear. Germline V gene lookup returns CDR1 SEHNR and CDR2 FQNEAQ (reference sequence). Between the trimmed V and J ends, which lost 2 bases and 8 bases, there was a span of 9 bases. CDR3 length equals 12 residues. The CDR3: CASSLQTEEAFF. Written as DNA, the CDR3 is TGTGCCAGCAGCTTACAGACGGAAGAAGCTTTCTTT.

The chain couples TRBV5-4 to TRBJ1-1; D ambiguous. Germline CDR1 reads SGHNT; CDR2 reads YYREEE (reference sequence). V dropped 6 bases and J dropped 11 bases, with 20 bases sitting between them. The CDR3 contains 13 residues. This CDR3 is CASKGMASGMAFF. The CDR3 coding sequence is TGTGCCAGCAAAGGTATGGCGAGCGGGATGGCTTTCTTT.

The chain carries TRBV4-3 and TRBJ2-7; 7 nucleotides align to TRBD1. This CDR3 region has 16 residues. J was trimmed by 1 base and V by 2 bases; bases with no gene match: 8. Germline CDR1 LGHNA, CDR2 YSLEER. The CDR3 loop is CASSQSDRANSYEQYF. The CDR3 DNA reads as TGCGCCAGCAGCCAAAGCGACAGGGCGAATTCCTACGAGCAGTACTTC.

The chain employs TRBV9 and TRBJ1-4, with no clear D. Germline CDR1 is SGDLS and CDR2 is YYNGEE. The CDR3 spans 16 residues. V lost 0 bases, J lost 3 bases, and 12 bases lay in between. As DNA, the CDR3 is TGTGCCAGCAGCGTAGGTTTTGGGGTCTCTAATGAAAAACTGTTTTTT. Translation: CASSVGFGVSNEKLFF.

This chain connects TRBV28 to TRBJ2-3; 9 positions match TRBD2. CDR3 length: 15 residues. Germline values: CDR1 MDHEN, CDR2 SYDVKM. Unmatched junction bases numbered 3, after V lost 1 base and J lost 4 bases. CDR3: CASSLSREGADTQYF. DNA of the CDR3: TGTGCCAGCAGTTTATCGCGGGAGGGCGCAGATACGCAGTATTTT.

This sequence joins TRBV6-6 and TRBJ1-1; D is uncertain. V lost 6 bases and J 0 bases, leaving 11 bases between the germline ends. Germline CDR1 and CDR2: MNHNY and SVGAGI (reference sequence). This CDR3 is built from 14 residues. The CDR3 nucleotides are TGTGCCAGCAGCGTTGCGGGAGTGAACACTGAAGCTTTCTTT. It encodes CASSVAGVNTEAFF.

CDR3 coding DNA: TGTGCCAGCAGCTTGGACAGGGGGGAGACCCAGTACTTC. Translated: CASSLDRGETQYF. V and J are TRBV5-6 and TRBJ2-5; TRBD1 aligns across 8 bases. J was trimmed by 5 bases and V by 0 bases; bases with no gene match: 0. In germline, CDR1 is SGHDT, CDR2 YYEEEE. The CDR3 consists of 13 residues. Combining the CDR3 with reference TRBV5-6 and TRBJ2-5 gives the whole variable domain DAGVTQSPTHLIKTRGQQVTLRCSPKSGHDTVSWYQQALGQGPQFIFQYYEEEERQRGNFPDRFSGHQFPNYSSELNVNALLLGDSALYLCASSLDRGETQYFGPGTRLLVL.

V is TRBV4-3 and J is TRBJ2-3, with D unclear. Trimming took off 2 bases at V and 1 base at J, with 1 base between the two ends. This CDR3 has 12 residues. Germline-derived CDR1 and CDR2 are LGHNA and YSLEER. CDR3 coding DNA: TGCGCCAGCAGCCAACGCACAGATACGCAGTATTTT. Its protein product is CASSQRTDTQYF.

This chain connects TRBV9 to TRBJ1-5; D remains ambiguous. This CDR3 spans 15 amino acids. V lost 4 bases and J lost 0, with 11 bases in between. Germline loops: CDR1 SGDLS, CDR2 YYNGEE. CDR3 sequence: CASSLSGNSNQPQHF. CDR3 bases: TGTGCCAGCAGCCTCTCGGGGAATAGCAATCAGCCCCAGCATTTT.

The rearrangement uses TRBV6-1 and TRBJ2-2; D may be TRBD2 (5 bases). CDR1 and CDR2 (germline): MNHNS, SASEGT. The CDR3 is made up of 17 amino acids. Trimming cost V 1 base and J 0 bases, with 12 bases left between them. CDR3 coding DNA: TGTGCCAGCAGTGAAGAAGGGAGAAGAACGAACACCGGGGAGCTGTTTTTT. Its translation is CASSEEGRRTNTGELFF.

The rearrangement joins TRBV27 to TRBJ1-1; D may be TRBD1 (6 bases). This CDR3 comprises 16 residues. Germline CDR1 and CDR2: MNHEY and SMNVEV (reference sequence). Trimming removed 7 bases at V and 4 bases at J, with 22 bases between. The CDR3 bases are TGTGCCAGCACCTGGGACCCTACAGGGAGGGTCACTGAAGCTTTCTTT. As protein: CASTWDPTGRVTEAFF.

The chain couples TRBV9 to TRBJ2-7; possibly TRBD2 for D (6 bases). Germline lookup yields CDR1 SGDLS and CDR2 YYNGEE. V lost 3 bases, J lost 4 bases, and 17 bases lay in between. The CDR3 sequence is 15 residues long. The CDR3 region is CASSETPGLSYEQYF. The CDR3 DNA reads as TGTGCCAGCAGCGAAACACCGGGACTCTCATACGAGCAGTACTTC.

This rearrangement joins TRBV4-1 to TRBJ2-5, with TRBD2 matching over 9 bases. Losses at the gene ends were 4 bases for V and 5 bases for J; bases not matched to a gene: 11. Germline V gene lookup returns CDR1 MGHRA and CDR2 YSYEKL. The CDR3 sequence is 16 residues long. For the CDR3, the DNA is TGCGCCAGCAGCCCGCGAGGCGGGAGGGCCGGGGAGACCCAGTACTTC. Its translation is CASSPRGGRAGETQYF.